The text below deals with one T cell receptor beta chain. These data are taken from a study of cytomegalovirus exposure and HLA in healthy donors. Germline CDR1 SGHRS, CDR2 YFSETQ. The CDR3 totals 16 residues. The V gene lost 7 bases and the J gene lost 0 bases, with 19 bases spanning the gap. Profiling relied on immunoSEQ multiplex PCR, and the TCRdb table lists in-frame clones only, not all of them. The data contain approximately 90,000 clones, about 94% of them singletons. The donors were members of the validation cohort comprising 120 subjects, separate from the approximately 670-subject first cohort.

Sequences were obtained from PBMCs. The TCR originated in a woman under 40 in good health and CMV-seropositive. This rearrangement joins TRBV5-1 to TRBJ1-1, with a possible D match to TRBD1 (5 bases). The DNA for the CDR3 is TGCGCCAGCGGGACTATCAGGAGCGCCGTGAACACTGAAGCTTTCTTT. Protein: CASGTIRSAVNTEAFF.